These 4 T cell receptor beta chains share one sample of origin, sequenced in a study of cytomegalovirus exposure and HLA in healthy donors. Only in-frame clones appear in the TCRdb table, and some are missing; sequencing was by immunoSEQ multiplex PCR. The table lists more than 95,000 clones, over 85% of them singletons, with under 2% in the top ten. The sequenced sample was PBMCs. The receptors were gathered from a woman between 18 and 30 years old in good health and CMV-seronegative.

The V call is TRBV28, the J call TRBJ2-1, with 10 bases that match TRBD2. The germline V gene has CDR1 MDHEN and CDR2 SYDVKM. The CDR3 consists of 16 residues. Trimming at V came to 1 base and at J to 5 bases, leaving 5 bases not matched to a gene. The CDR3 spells CASSLSVAGGNNEQFF. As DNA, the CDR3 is TGTGCCAGCAGTTTATCAGTAGCGGGGGGAAACAATGAGCAGTTCTTC.

CDR3 coding DNA: TGCGCCAGCAGCGAGGGGGATTCTAATGAAAAACTGTTTTTT. This encodes CASSEGDSNEKLFF. The V gene is TRBV4-1, the J gene TRBJ1-4; D may be TRBD1 (6 bases). The CDR3 extends over 14 amino acids. Looked up from germline, CDR1 is MGHRA and CDR2 is YSYEKL. V lost 5 bases and J 3 bases, leaving 10 bases between the germline ends.

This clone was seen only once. CDR3: CASSSVRTPNTGELFF. In DNA form, the CDR3 reads TGTGCCAGCAGCTCTGTACGGACACCGAACACCGGGGAGCTGTTTTTT. The rearrangement uses TRBV11-2 and TRBJ2-2; a possible D gene is TRBD1 (5 bases). The CDR3 loop spans 16 amino acids. V was trimmed by 4 bases and J by 0 bases, leaving 12 bases between them. Per germline, CDR1 SGHAT and CDR2 FQNNGV.

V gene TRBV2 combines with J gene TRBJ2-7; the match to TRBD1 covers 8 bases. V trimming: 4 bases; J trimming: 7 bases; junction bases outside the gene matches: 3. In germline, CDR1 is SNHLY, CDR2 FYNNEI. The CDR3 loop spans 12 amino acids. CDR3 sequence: CASSAGGEEQYF. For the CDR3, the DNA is TGTGCCAGCAGTGCAGGGGGCGAGGAGCAGTACTTC.